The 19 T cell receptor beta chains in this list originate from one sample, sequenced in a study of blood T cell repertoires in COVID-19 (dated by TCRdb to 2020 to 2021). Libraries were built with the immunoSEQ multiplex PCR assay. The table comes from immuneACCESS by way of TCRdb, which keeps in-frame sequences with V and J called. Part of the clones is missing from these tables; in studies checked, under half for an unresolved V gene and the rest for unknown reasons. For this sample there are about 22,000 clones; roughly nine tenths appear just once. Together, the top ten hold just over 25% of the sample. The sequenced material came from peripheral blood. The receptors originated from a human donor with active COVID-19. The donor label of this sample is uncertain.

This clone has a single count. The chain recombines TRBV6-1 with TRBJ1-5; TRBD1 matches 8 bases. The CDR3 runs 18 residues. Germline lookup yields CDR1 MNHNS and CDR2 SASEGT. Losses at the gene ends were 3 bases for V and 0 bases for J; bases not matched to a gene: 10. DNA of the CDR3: TGTGCCAGCAGTGAGTCCGACAGGGGAGTTTATAGCAATCAGCCCCAGCATTTT. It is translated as CASSESDRGVYSNQPQHF.

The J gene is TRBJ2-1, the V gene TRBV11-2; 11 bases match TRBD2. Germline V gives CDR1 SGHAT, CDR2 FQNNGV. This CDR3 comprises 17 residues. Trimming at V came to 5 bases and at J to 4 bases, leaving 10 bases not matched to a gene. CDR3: CASSLSSGGVPYNEQFF. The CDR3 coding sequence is TGTGCCAGCAGCCTCAGTAGCGGGGGGGTCCCTTACAATGAGCAGTTCTTC. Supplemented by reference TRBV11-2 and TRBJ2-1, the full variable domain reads EAGVAQSPRYKIIEKRQSVAFWCNPISGHATLYWYQQILGQGPKLLIQFQNNGVVDDSQLPKDRFSAERLKGVDSTLKIQPAKLEDSAVYLCASSLSSGGVPYNEQFFGPGTRLTVL.

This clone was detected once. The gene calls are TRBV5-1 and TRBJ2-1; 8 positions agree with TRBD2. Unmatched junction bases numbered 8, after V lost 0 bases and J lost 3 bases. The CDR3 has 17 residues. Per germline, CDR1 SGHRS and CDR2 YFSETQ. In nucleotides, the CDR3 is TGCGCCAGCAGCTTGGCAAAACGGGGGGGCGTCTACAATGAGCAGTTCTTC. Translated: CASSLAKRGGVYNEQFF.

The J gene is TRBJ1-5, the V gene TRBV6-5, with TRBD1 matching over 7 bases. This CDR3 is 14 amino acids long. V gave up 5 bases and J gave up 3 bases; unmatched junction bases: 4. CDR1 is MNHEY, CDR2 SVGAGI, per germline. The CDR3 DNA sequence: TGTGCCAGCAGTAGAGGACAGGCCAATCAGCCCCAGCATTTT. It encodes CASSRGQANQPQHF.

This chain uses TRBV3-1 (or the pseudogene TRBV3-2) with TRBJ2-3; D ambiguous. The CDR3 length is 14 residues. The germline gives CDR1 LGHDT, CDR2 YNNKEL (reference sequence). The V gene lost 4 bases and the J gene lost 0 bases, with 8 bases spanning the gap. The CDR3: CASSPVPSTDTQYF. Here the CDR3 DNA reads TGTGCCAGCAGCCCCGTCCCTAGCACAGATACGCAGTATTTT.

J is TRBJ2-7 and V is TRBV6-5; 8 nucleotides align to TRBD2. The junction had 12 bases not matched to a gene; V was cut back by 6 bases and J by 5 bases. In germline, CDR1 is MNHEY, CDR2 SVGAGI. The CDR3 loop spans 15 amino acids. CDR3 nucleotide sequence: TGTGCCAGCAGGGTCTCCCGGGGGGGCCAAGACGAGCAGTACTTC. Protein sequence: CASRVSRGGQDEQYF.

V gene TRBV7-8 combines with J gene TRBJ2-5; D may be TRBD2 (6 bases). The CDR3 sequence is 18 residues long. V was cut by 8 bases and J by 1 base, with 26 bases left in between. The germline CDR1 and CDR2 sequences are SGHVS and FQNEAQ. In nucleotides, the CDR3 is TGTGCCAGCCGCGCCCAAGGACTACATCTTAGAACCCAAGAGACCCAGTACTTC. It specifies CASRAQGLHLRTQETQYF.

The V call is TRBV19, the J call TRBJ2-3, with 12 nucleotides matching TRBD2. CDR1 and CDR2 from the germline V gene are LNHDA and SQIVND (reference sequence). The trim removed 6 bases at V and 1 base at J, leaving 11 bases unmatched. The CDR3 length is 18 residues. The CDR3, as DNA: TGTGCCAGTAGCCAGACTAGCGGGAGAAGGTTAGGCACAGATACGCAGTATTTT. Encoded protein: CASSQTSGRRLGTDTQYF.

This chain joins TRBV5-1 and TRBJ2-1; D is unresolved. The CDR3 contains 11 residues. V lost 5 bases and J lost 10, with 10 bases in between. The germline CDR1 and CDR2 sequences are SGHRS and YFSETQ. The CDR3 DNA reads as TGCGCCAGCAGGGGCGAGACGGAGCAGTTCTTC. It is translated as CASRGETEQFF.

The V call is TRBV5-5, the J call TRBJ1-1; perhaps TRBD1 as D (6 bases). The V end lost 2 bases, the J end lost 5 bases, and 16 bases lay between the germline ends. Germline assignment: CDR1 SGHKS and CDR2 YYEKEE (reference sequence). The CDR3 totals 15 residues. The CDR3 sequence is CASSFKLGGLTEAFF. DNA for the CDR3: TGTGCCAGCAGCTTTAAGTTAGGGGGTCTAACTGAAGCTTTCTTT.

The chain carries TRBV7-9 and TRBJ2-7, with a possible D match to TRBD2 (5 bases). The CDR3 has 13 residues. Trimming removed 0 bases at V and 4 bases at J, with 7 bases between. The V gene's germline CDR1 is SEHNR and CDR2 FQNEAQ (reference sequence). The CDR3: CASSLAPGYEQYF. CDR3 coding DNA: TGTGCCAGCAGCTTAGCGCCGGGGTACGAGCAGTACTTC.

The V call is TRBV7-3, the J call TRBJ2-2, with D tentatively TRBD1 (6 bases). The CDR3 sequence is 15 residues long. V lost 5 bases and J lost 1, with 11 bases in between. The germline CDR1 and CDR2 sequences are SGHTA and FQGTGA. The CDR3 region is CASSPHRVNTGELFF. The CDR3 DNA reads TGTGCCAGCAGCCCACACAGGGTGAACACCGGGGAGCTGTTTTTT.

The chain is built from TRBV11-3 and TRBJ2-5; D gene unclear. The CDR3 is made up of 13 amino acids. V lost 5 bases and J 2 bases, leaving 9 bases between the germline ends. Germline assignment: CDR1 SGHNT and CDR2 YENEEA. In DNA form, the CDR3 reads TGTGCCAGCAGCCTTAGTGTACAAGAGACCCAGTACTTC. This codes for CASSLSVQETQYF.

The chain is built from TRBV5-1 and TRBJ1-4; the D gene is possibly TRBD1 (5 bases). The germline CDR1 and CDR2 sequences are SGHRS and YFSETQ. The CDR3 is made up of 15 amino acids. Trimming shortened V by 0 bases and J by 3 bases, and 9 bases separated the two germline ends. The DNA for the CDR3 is TGCGCCAGCAGCTTGGTAGGGGCCCCTAATGAAAAACTGTTTTTT. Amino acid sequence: CASSLVGAPNEKLFF.

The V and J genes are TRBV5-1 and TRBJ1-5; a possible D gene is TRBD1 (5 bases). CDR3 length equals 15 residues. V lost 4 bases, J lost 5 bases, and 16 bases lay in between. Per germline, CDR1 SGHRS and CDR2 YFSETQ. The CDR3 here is CASSPTVGVDQPQHF. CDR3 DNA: TGCGCCAGCAGCCCTACGGTAGGGGTTGATCAGCCCCAGCATTTT.

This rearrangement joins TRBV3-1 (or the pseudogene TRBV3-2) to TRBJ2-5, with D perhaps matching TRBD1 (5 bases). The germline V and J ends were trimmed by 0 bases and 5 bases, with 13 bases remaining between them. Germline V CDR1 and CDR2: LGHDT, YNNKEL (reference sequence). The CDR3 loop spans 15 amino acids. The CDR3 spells CASSQDVTPGETQYF. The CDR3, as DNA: TGTGCCAGCAGCCAAGATGTAACCCCAGGGGAGACCCAGTACTTC.

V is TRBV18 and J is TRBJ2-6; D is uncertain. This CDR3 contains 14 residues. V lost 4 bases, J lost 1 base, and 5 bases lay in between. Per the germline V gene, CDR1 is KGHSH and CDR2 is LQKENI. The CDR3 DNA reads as TGTGCCAGCTCACGTCCATCTGGGGCCAACGTCCTGACTTTC. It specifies CASSRPSGANVLTF.

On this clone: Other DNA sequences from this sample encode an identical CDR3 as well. DNA of the CDR3: TGTGCCAGCAGCTTAAGTGCGGGGGGCAGCACAGATACGCAGTATTTT. Protein sequence: CASSLSAGGSTDTQYF. The chain is built from TRBV7-9 and TRBJ2-3, with 8 bases lining up with TRBD2. Germline V gives CDR1 SEHNR, CDR2 FQNEAQ (reference sequence). The CDR3 length is 16 residues. V lost 2 bases and J lost 0; bases outside the gene matches: 4.

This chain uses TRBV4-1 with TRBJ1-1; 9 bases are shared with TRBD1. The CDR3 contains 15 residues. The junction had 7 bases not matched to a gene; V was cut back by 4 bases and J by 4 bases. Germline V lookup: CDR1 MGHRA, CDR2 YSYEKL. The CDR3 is CASSRGQGPRTEAFF. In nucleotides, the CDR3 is TGCGCCAGCAGCCGAGGACAGGGGCCCCGCACTGAAGCTTTCTTT.